The next 17 T cell receptor beta chains were all read from a single sample in a study of cytomegalovirus exposure and HLA in healthy donors. PCR employed 60 Vbeta and 13 Jbeta primers. TCRdb keeps only in-frame clones here, not all; method: immunoSEQ multiplex PCR. The sample consists of some 200,000 clones, about 75% of them appearing once. Sequencing was carried out using PBMCs. The origin of the receptors is a man between 18 and 29 years old in good health and CMV-seronegative.

The chain links TRBV7-2 to TRBJ2-1, with TRBD2 as a possible D gene (7 bases). V lost 1 base and J 6 bases, leaving 19 bases between the germline ends. The CDR3 is made up of 17 amino acids. CDR1 SGHTA and CDR2 FQGNSA come from the germline V gene. CDR3 coding DNA: TGTGCCAGCAGCTTAGTCGGGGGGCGGGGGAGAAGCAATGAGCAGTTCTTC. It encodes CASSLVGGRGRSNEQFF.

This clone was observed once. The chain has TRBV27 and TRBJ2-1, with D possibly matching TRBD2 (7 bases). The CDR3 is 18 amino acids. Germline V gene sequence: CDR1 MNHEY, CDR2 SMNVEV (reference sequence). V dropped 3 bases and J dropped 1 base, with 19 bases sitting between them. The CDR3 is CASSFRGGASGSYNEQFF. The CDR3 DNA sequence: TGTGCCAGCAGTTTTAGGGGGGGGGCTAGCGGTTCCTACAATGAGCAGTTCTTC.

The table lists this clone with a few counts. This chain's CDR3 is CAWNLAHADTQYF. In DNA, the CDR3 is TGTGCCTGGAACCTAGCGCATGCAGATACGCAGTATTTT. The chain joins TRBV30 to TRBJ2-3, with D tentatively TRBD2 (6 bases). The CDR3 sequence is 13 residues long. From germline, CDR1 is GTSNPN and CDR2 SVGIG (reference sequence). Trimming took 4 bases from V and 4 from J, leaving 12 bases between them.

This clone was counted a single time. The rearrangement uses TRBV4-3 and TRBJ2-7, with 11 nucleotides matching TRBD2. With 1 base clipped from V and 2 bases from J, the junction kept 7 bases outside the gene matches. Germline-derived CDR1 and CDR2 are LGHNA and YSLEER. CDR3 length equals 17 residues. In nucleotides, the CDR3 is TGCGCCAGCAGCCAAGGCCTTCTAGCGGGAGGAACCTACGAGCAGTACTTC. Protein sequence: CASSQGLLAGGTYEQYF.

This clone occurred many times. The chain employs TRBV29-1 and TRBJ1-1; D remains ambiguous. The CDR3 spans 11 residues. The V and J ends lost 7 bases and 4 bases respectively, with 10 bases between them. From germline, CDR1 is SQVTM and CDR2 ANQGSEA. CDR3 DNA sequence: TGCAGCGCTGGAGGGAGCACTGAAGCTTTCTTT. This codes for CSAGGSTEAFF.

V and J are TRBV5-1 and TRBJ2-3; D is possibly TRBD1 (6 bases). V lost 0 bases, J lost 6 bases, and 14 bases lay in between. The CDR3 loop spans 15 amino acids. Germline V gene data show CDR1 as SGHRS and CDR2 as YFSETQ. DNA of the CDR3: TGCGCCAGCAGCTTGGGACAGGAGATGACCGATACGCAGTATTTT. The encoded protein is CASSLGQEMTDTQYF. The variable domain in full, completed from reference TRBV5-1 and TRBJ2-3, reads KAGVTQTPRYLIKTRGQQVTLSCSPISGHRSVSWYQQTPGQGLQFLFEYFSETQRNKGNFPGRFSGRQFSNSRSEMNVSTLELGDSALYLCASSLGQEMTDTQYFGPGTRLTVL.

This chain joins TRBV5-4 and TRBJ2-1, with TRBD2 identical over 10 bases. CDR1 is SGHNT, CDR2 YYREEE, per germline (reference sequence). The CDR3 totals 18 residues. After removal of 0 bases from V and 0 bases from J, the junction contained 6 bases not matched to a gene. This CDR3 is CASSLVSGGPSSYNEQFF. CDR3 in DNA: TGTGCCAGCAGCTTGGTTAGCGGGGGGCCGAGCTCCTACAATGAGCAGTTCTTC.

The chain links TRBV27 to TRBJ2-4, with D uncertain. The V gene's germline CDR1 is MNHEY and CDR2 SMNVEV (reference sequence). Trimming took 7 bases from V and 0 from J, leaving 16 bases between them. This CDR3 contains 16 residues. The CDR3 sequence: CASKRRKVIAKNIQYF. As DNA, the CDR3 is TGTGCCAGCAAACGGCGGAAAGTTATAGCCAAAAACATTCAGTACTTC.

The chain employs TRBV6-1 and TRBJ2-7; 16 bases are shared with TRBD2. CDR3 length: 19 residues. V gave up 2 bases and J gave up 4 bases; unmatched junction bases: 11. In germline, CDR1 is MNHNS, CDR2 SASEGT. CDR3 bases: TGTGCCAGCAGTGAATTCGTTACGGGACTAGCGGGGGGGCAGTACGAGCAGTACTTC. Its protein is CASSEFVTGLAGGQYEQYF.

This clone was found a few times. This chain connects TRBV5-1 to TRBJ1-2; 7 bases fit TRBD1. Germline trimming cut 0 bases from V and 3 bases from J; bases unmatched to any gene: 5. The germline V gene encodes CDR1 SGHRS and CDR2 YFSETQ. This CDR3 is built from 15 residues. The CDR3 DNA sequence: TGCGCCAGCAGCTTGGAGTCAGGGGGGTACTATGGCTACACCTTC. Its translation is CASSLESGGYYGYTF.

The CDR3 bases are TGTGCCAGCAGTTTGTTTACACCAAGAAGCTACGAGCAGTACTTC. Encoded protein: CASSLFTPRSYEQYF. The chain employs TRBV28 and TRBJ2-7; D remains ambiguous. V gave up 3 bases and J gave up 3 bases, with 15 bases separating them. The CDR3 consists of 15 residues. From germline, CDR1 is MDHEN and CDR2 SYDVKM.

This sequence joins TRBV7-2 and TRBJ2-7; weak D call: TRBD2 (6 bases). Between the trimmed V and J ends, which lost 6 bases and 0 bases, there was a span of 12 bases. The CDR3 loop spans 14 amino acids. The germline V gene encodes CDR1 SGHTA and CDR2 FQGNSA. The CDR3 coding sequence is TGTGCCAGCAGTCAAACTAGCCCCTCCTACGAGCAGTACTTC. Protein product: CASSQTSPSYEQYF.

This clone appeared a few times. One junction end disagrees with the germline gene, perhaps due to a read error. V and J are TRBV7-9 and TRBJ2-3; 7 bases align to TRBD1. The germline gives CDR1 SEHNR, CDR2 FQNEAQ (reference sequence). The CDR3 extends over 15 amino acids. The CDR3 reads CSSSLGGSSTDTQYF. Written as DNA, the CDR3 is TGTTCCAGCAGCTTAGGGGGCTCCAGCACAGATACGCAGTATTTT.

Notes on this clone: The same CDR3 arises from other DNA sequences in this sample as well. The gene calls are TRBV9 and TRBJ2-5; 7 bases are a match to TRBD2. CDR3 size: 14 residues. CDR1 SGDLS and CDR2 YYNGEE come from the germline V gene. Trimming took 4 bases from V and 2 from J; bases not matched to a gene: 5. Here the CDR3 reads CASSPWGGQETQYF. CDR3 sequence (DNA): TGTGCCAGCAGCCCCTGGGGGGGGCAAGAGACCCAGTACTTC.

The rearrangement joins TRBV30 to TRBJ2-1; 7 nucleotides align to TRBD2. Germline CDR1 is GTSNPN and CDR2 is SVGIG (reference sequence). After removal of 0 bases from V and 4 bases from J, the junction contained 3 bases not matched to a gene. The CDR3 is 14 residues long. CDR3 protein: CAWSVGGGYNEQFF. The CDR3 DNA sequence: TGTGCCTGGAGTGTCGGGGGAGGGTACAATGAGCAGTTCTTC.

The genes are TRBV29-1 and TRBJ2-4; a weak D match, TRBD2 (5 bases). The germline V gene encodes CDR1 SQVTM and CDR2 ANQGSEA. The length of the CDR3 is 14 residues. Trimming took 5 bases from V and 2 from J, leaving 13 bases between them. CDR3 amino acids: CSVWGASTKNIQYF. DNA of the CDR3: TGCAGCGTTTGGGGAGCGTCTACCAAAAACATTCAGTACTTC.

This clone was found once. The chain recombines TRBV7-2 with TRBJ2-5; 13 bases align to TRBD2. This CDR3 is 15 amino acids long. V was clipped by 3 bases and J by 11 bases; unmatched bases: 9. In germline, CDR1 is SGHTA, CDR2 FQGNSA. The CDR3 DNA is TGTGCCAGCAGCTTGACGGGACTAGCGGGATATGAGCAGTACTTC. Its translation: CASSLTGLAGYEQYF.